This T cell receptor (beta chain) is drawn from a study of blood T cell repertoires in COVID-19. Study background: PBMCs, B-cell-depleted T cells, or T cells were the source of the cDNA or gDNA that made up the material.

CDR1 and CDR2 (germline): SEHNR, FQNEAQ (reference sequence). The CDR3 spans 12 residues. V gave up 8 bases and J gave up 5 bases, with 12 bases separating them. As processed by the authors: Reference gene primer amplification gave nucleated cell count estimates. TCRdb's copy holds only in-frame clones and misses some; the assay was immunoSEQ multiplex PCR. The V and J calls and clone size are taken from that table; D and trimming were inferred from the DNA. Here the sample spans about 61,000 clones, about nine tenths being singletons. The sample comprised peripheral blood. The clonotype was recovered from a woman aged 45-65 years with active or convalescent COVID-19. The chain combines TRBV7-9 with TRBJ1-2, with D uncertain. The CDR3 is CASWESEYGYTF. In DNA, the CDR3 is TGTGCCAGCTGGGAGTCCGAATATGGCTACACCTTC.